This TCR beta chain appears in the sequencing data of a study of T cell responses to AZD1222 COVID-19 vaccine. Of note for this clone: The antigen is unknown.

The CDR3 runs to 13 residues. Trimming cost V 4 bases and J 1 base, with 8 bases left between them. Germline CDR1 SGHNT, CDR2 YYREEE (reference sequence). Whole-study findings and limits: At 160-218 and 743-854, vaccine-associated CD4 TCRs were dominant, and they spanned spike. Repertoires were obtained solely post-peak T cell response. Seropositivity was recorded at baseline in only 6 or 7 AZD1222 recipients. Clonal diversity was possibly underestimated, and the donors were mostly white British, with more females.

Libraries were prepared by immunoSEQ multiplex PCR; TCRdb keeps only in-frame clonotypes and omits some of them. The profile shows around 110,000 clones, about 88% of them singletons. This clonotype was sampled from an adult in good health. The V call is TRBV5-4, the J call TRBJ1-1; weak D call: TRBD1 (6 bases). This sample comprised peripheral blood, obtained on day 0 of AZD1222 vaccination. CDR3 sequence (DNA): TGTGCCAGCAGCCCGACAGGGAACACTGAAGCTTTCTTT. Protein product: CASSPTGNTEAFF.